This entry features one T cell receptor (beta chain) sequence. This sample is drawn from a study of T cell responses to AZD1222 COVID-19 vaccine. Study summary: Second doses at about 4 or about 12 weeks were pooled.

TCRdb's copy holds only in-frame clones and misses some; the assay was immunoSEQ multiplex PCR. The sample shows roughly 150,000 clones, almost 95% of them seen only once. In germline, CDR1 is SGHTA, CDR2 FQGNSA. The CDR3 contains 15 residues. Trimming removed 0 bases from V and 0 bases from J, with 7 bases in between. The material sequenced was peripheral blood, taken on day 0 of AZD1222 vaccination. The rearrangement joins TRBV7-2 to TRBJ2-3; the D is unclear. This TCR was recovered from an adult in good health. CDR3 sequence reads: CASSLAVTSTDTQYF. Here the CDR3 DNA reads TGTGCCAGCAGCTTAGCGGTCACTAGCACAGATACGCAGTATTTT.